These T cell receptor beta chains were read from a single sample in a study of CD8+CD57+ T cells in acquired aplastic anemia. MiXCR was run by TCRdb on the reads, yielding one entry per CDR3 protein. Among 74,000 or so distinct CDR3 sequences, roughly half were seen once, and the ten largest hold about 8%. Sequenced sample: sorted CD4+, CD8+, or CD8+CD57+ T cells (not recorded which) from PBMCs. The source is a human donor in good health, serving as a control. CDR3s include the opening cysteine and the closing phenylalanine or tryptophan.

v_gene: TRBV2; j_gene: TRBJ2-7; CDR3aa: CASSDPRTHEQYF
v_gene: TRBV7-7; j_gene: TRBJ1-2; CDR3aa: CASSDPGTGRFGYTF
v_gene: TRBV6-1; j_gene: TRBJ2-3; CDR3aa: CASSEAPGSPTDTQYF
v_gene: TRBV12-3/TRBV12-4; j_gene: TRBJ1-6; CDR3aa: CASSLERNSPLHF
v_gene: TRBV6-1; j_gene: TRBJ1-3; CDR3aa: CASSEDGGSGNTIHF
v_gene: TRBV15; j_gene: TRBJ2-7; CDR3aa: CATSYYREGYEQYF
v_gene: TRBV29-1; j_gene: TRBJ2-7; CDR3aa: CSVARATRTYEQHF
v_gene: TRBV2; j_gene: TRBJ2-1; CDR3aa: CASSPLASTYNEQFF
v_gene: TRBV27; j_gene: TRBJ2-1; CDR3aa: CASSPSNRVLTGNEQFF
v_gene: TRBV10-3; j_gene: TRBJ2-5; CDR3aa: CAINGGARQETQYF
v_gene: TRBV7-3; j_gene: TRBJ2-1; CDR3aa: CASSLTGGDNEQFF
v_gene: TRBV6-1; j_gene: TRBJ2-7; CDR3aa: CASEGTGSMSYEQYF
v_gene: TRBV27; j_gene: TRBJ1-1; CDR3aa: CASSFAGSNTEAFF
v_gene: TRBV19; j_gene: TRBJ2-1; CDR3aa: CASSIAGGSYNEQFF
v_gene: TRBV19; j_gene: TRBJ2-3; CDR3aa: CASSIGTGSDTQYF
v_gene: TRBV9; j_gene: TRBJ1-1; CDR3aa: CASRPAGLNTEAFF
v_gene: TRBV10-3; j_gene: TRBJ2-7; CDR3aa: CAISARGGSAYEQYF
v_gene: TRBV29-1; j_gene: TRBJ1-2; CDR3aa: CSVDRRHRDGGYGYTF
v_gene: TRBV24-1; j_gene: TRBJ1-1; CDR3aa: CATGEQGLNTEAFF
v_gene: TRBV6-4; j_gene: TRBJ1-5; CDR3aa: CASADRAHQPQHF
v_gene: TRBV25-1; j_gene: TRBJ2-2; CDR3aa: CASSDFAGGNTGELFF
v_gene: TRBV25-1; j_gene: TRBJ2-1; CDR3aa: CASSDLRYNEQFF
v_gene: TRBV20-1; j_gene: TRBJ1-1; CDR3aa: CNARDIQGWETEAFF
v_gene: TRBV27; j_gene: TRBJ2-3; CDR3aa: CASSFKAGTDTQYF
v_gene: TRBV4-1; j_gene: TRBJ1-2; CDR3aa: CASNQGVGSESGYTF
v_gene: TRBV29-1; j_gene: TRBJ1-5; CDR3aa: CSPEGTGQGKPQHF
v_gene: TRBV7-9; j_gene: TRBJ1-1; CDR3aa: CASSLVHLNTEAFF
v_gene: TRBV29-1; j_gene: TRBJ1-1; CDR3aa: CSAWEQGVEAFF
v_gene: TRBV3-1; j_gene: TRBJ1-2; CDR3aa: CASSHRQGPVLYGYTF
v_gene: TRBV20-1; j_gene: TRBJ1-1; CDR3aa: CSPRPEAFF
v_gene: TRBV12-3/TRBV12-4; j_gene: TRBJ2-3; CDR3aa: CASSFGGFTDTQYF
v_gene: TRBV4-1; j_gene: TRBJ1-2; CDR3aa: CASSQDLRSGYTF
v_gene: TRBV7-9; j_gene: TRBJ1-3; CDR3aa: CASSLSGSTNTIYF
v_gene: TRBV4-2; j_gene: TRBJ2-4; CDR3aa: CASSQRLKEAKNIQYF
v_gene: TRBV4-3; j_gene: TRBJ1-2; CDR3aa: CASSQFGGANYGYTF
v_gene: TRBV25-1; j_gene: TRBJ1-1; CDR3aa: CASTPDSSFTEAFF
v_gene: TRBV6-6; j_gene: TRBJ1-4; CDR3aa: CASSYSLPGGHEKLFF
v_gene: TRBV12-3/TRBV12-4; j_gene: TRBJ2-7; CDR3aa: CASSLAYTAYEQYF
v_gene: TRBV24-1; j_gene: TRBJ2-3; CDR3aa: CATSDSKSTDTQYF
v_gene: TRBV7-6; j_gene: TRBJ2-7; CDR3aa: CASSFDRGPYEQYF
v_gene: TRBV6-1; j_gene: TRBJ2-1; CDR3aa: CASMTGYVDEQFF
v_gene: TRBV25-1; j_gene: TRBJ2-5; CDR3aa: CASSESGRRAKETQYF
v_gene: TRBV15; j_gene: TRBJ1-2; CDR3aa: CATSETGDGYTF
v_gene: TRBV20-1; j_gene: TRBJ1-1; CDR3aa: CSATLTRGTEAFF
v_gene: TRBV29-1; j_gene: TRBJ2-1; CDR3aa: CSVDAGAAYNEQFF
v_gene: TRBV20-1; j_gene: TRBJ2-3; CDR3aa: CSAAPRARGTDTQYF